This T cell receptor (beta chain) comes out of a study of CD8 T cells in ankylosing spondylitis. On this clonotype itself: Its target is not known.

This CDR3 region has 17 residues. CDR1 SGHRS and CDR2 YFSETQ come from the germline V gene. With V trimmed by 4 bases and J by 1 base, 10 bases remained unmatched. Each CDR3 protein is one row after TCRdb ran MiXCR on the 5' RACE reads. The sample has hundreds of thousands of distinct CDR3 sequences; 12% are singletons. Overall study results and limits: Fewer than ten highly homologous variants made up a TCR beta motif that seemed to typify ankylosing spondylitis blood.

Material: blood, either unsorted or a sorted T cell fraction (not recorded which). The source of this sequence is a male donor with ankylosing spondylitis. The rearrangement links TRBV5-1 to TRBJ2-5; TRBD2 matches 10 bases. The CDR3 here is CASSGPTRTSGQETQYF. In DNA, the CDR3 is TGCGCCAGCAGCGGACCGACAAGGACTAGCGGCCAAGAGACCCAGTACTTC. Using reference TRBV5-1 and TRBJ2-5 for the parts outside the CDR3, the full variable domain is KAGVTQTPRYLIKTRGQQVTLSCSPISGHRSVSWYQQTPGQGLQFLFEYFSETQRNKGNFPGRFSGRQFSNSRSEMNVSTLELGDSALYLCASSGPTRTSGQETQYFGPGTRLLVL.